These T cell receptor beta chains were read from a single sample in a study of blood T cell repertoires in COVID-19. The assay was immunoSEQ multiplex PCR, and TCRdb's table has in-frame clones only and misses some. The table lists about 150,000 clones, 85% of them singletons, with 8.3% in the top ten. The sequencing sample was made of peripheral blood. These receptors all come from a woman aged 60 to 75 with COVID-19, enrolled during active disease. Each CDR3 is given with its conserved first and last residue. D genes are given only for firm matches. Clone size is shown for a subset of rows, as once, few, many or a class of expanded clone.

CDR3 length,clone size,D gene,V gene,J gene,CDR3 protein,CDR3 DNA
15,NA,NA,TRBV19,TRBJ1-4,CASSIWQTTNEKLFF,TGTGCCAGTAGTATATGGCAGACAACTAATGAAAAACTGTTTTTT
16,NA,NA,TRBV3-1/TRBV3-2,TRBJ2-3,CASSQGQNSGTDTQYF,TGTGCCAGCAGCCAAGGTCAGAATAGCGGCACAGATACGCAGTATTTT
13,NA,NA,TRBV5-1,TRBJ1-2,CASSLALTEGYTF,TGCGCCAGCAGCTTGGCTTTAACGGAGGGCTACACCTTC
16,NA,NA,TRBV5-1,TRBJ1-1,CASSLAEAGPNTEAFF,TGCGCCAGCAGCTTGGCCGAGGCAGGGCCGAACACTGAAGCTTTCTTT
15,NA,NA,TRBV3-1/TRBV3-2,TRBJ1-6,CASSQVQGGNSPLHF,TGTGCCAGCAGCCAAGTTCAGGGAGGTAATTCACCCCTCCACTTT
15,NA,TRBD2,TRBV24-1,TRBJ2-1,CATSDSGRGVNEQFF,TGTGCCACCAGTGATTCGGGACGGGGGGTAAATGAGCAGTTCTTC
17,once,TRBD2,TRBV3-1/TRBV3-2,TRBJ2-1,CASSQDSGLADGNEQFF,TGTGCCAGCAGCCAAGATTCAGGCCTAGCGGACGGCAATGAGCAGTTCTTC
16,NA,TRBD2,TRBV6-2/TRBV6-3,TRBJ2-1,CASSYKLAGGTNEQFF,TGTGCCAGCAGTTACAAACTAGCGGGAGGTACGAATGAGCAGTTCTTC
16,NA,NA,TRBV12-2,TRBJ1-4,CASRSTWGQTNEKLFF,TGTGCAAGTCGCTCGACCTGGGGACAGACTAATGAAAAACTGTTTTTT
15,NA,NA,TRBV5-1,TRBJ2-3,CASRDPTQGPDTQYF,TGCGCCAGCAGGGACCCTACACAGGGACCAGATACGCAGTATTTT
14,NA,TRBD1,TRBV2,TRBJ1-1,CASRGGTGNTEAFF,TGTGCCAGCAGGGGGGGGACAGGGAATACTGAAGCTTTCTTT
15,NA,NA,TRBV6-5,TRBJ2-6,CASSYRTVGANVLTF,TGTGCCAGCAGTTACCGGACAGTCGGGGCCAACGTCCTGACTTTC
16,NA,NA,TRBV27,TRBJ2-1,CASSLPSGPRPNEQFF,TGTGCCAGCAGTTTACCCTCAGGGCCTAGGCCGAATGAGCAGTTCTTC
11,once,NA,TRBV6-5,TRBJ2-1,CASTPFNEQFF,TGTGCCAGCACCCCATTCAATGAGCAGTTCTTC
12,NA,NA,TRBV12-5,TRBJ2-3,CASGFFGNTQYF,TGTGCTAGTGGTTTTTTCGGTAATACGCAGTATTTT
15,NA,TRBD2,TRBV9,TRBJ2-3,CASSVVLAGGDTQYF,TGTGCCAGCAGCGTAGTTCTAGCGGGTGGAGATACGCAGTATTTT
15,NA,TRBD1,TRBV7-9,TRBJ1-5,CASSQTGGDNQPQHF,TGTGCCAGCAGCCAGACAGGGGGAGACAATCAGCCCCAGCATTTT
13,NA,NA,TRBV5-4,TRBJ1-2,CASNQGLAPGYTF,TGTGCCAGCAACCAGGGCTTGGCTCCGGGCTACACCTTC
14,NA,TRBD1,TRBV11-2,TRBJ2-1,CASSDRVSYNEQFF,TGTGCCAGCAGCGACAGGGTTTCCTACAATGAGCAGTTCTTC
14,few,NA,TRBV2,TRBJ1-1,CATKRTGMNTEAFF,TGTGCCACCAAACGTACAGGGATGAACACTGAAGCTTTCTTT
13,NA,NA,TRBV7-3,TRBJ2-3,CASSLGLTDTQYF,TGTGCCAGCAGCTTGGGCCTGACAGATACGCAGTATTTT
13,NA,NA,TRBV5-3,TRBJ1-1,CARSIIRAAEAFF,TGTGCCAGAAGTATAATTCGAGCGGCTGAAGCTTTCTTT
16,once,TRBD2,TRBV5-1,TRBJ2-1,CASSLAGGSSYNEQFF,TGCGCCAGCAGCTTGGCCGGGGGGAGCTCCTACAATGAGCAGTTCTTC
14,NA,NA,TRBV5-5,TRBJ2-7,CASSLDRANYEQYF,TGTGCCAGCAGCTTGGACAGGGCCAACTACGAGCAGTACTTC
14,NA,NA,TRBV9,TRBJ2-4,CASSVNSGEDIQYF,TGTGCCAGCAGCGTCAATAGTGGGGAGGACATTCAGTACTTC
15,NA,NA,TRBV14,TRBJ1-1,CASSHPWGGRTEAFF,TGTGCCAGCAGCCACCCGTGGGGGGGGCGGACTGAAGCTTTCTTT
15,NA,TRBD1,TRBV15,TRBJ1-5,CATSRNRDRGQPQHF,TGTGCCACCAGCAGGAACCGGGACAGGGGGCAGCCCCAGCATTTT
15,few,NA,TRBV5-4,TRBJ2-2,CASSFGLQGAGELFF,TGTGCCAGCAGCTTTGGCCTACAAGGGGCCGGGGAGCTGTTTTTT
16,NA,TRBD1,TRBV5-4,TRBJ2-3,CASSLKGQGGIGTQYF,TGTGCCAGCAGCTTGAAGGGACAGGGGGGGATAGGTACGCAGTATTTT
14,NA,TRBD1,TRBV5-1,TRBJ2-7,CASSDAGTGREQYF,TGCGCCAGCAGCGACGCCGGGACAGGGCGCGAGCAGTACTTC
20,NA,TRBD2,TRBV19,TRBJ2-1,CASSTRGKKREGSSYNEQFF,TGTGCCAGTAGTACCCGTGGTAAGAAGCGGGAGGGGAGCTCCTACAATGAGCAGTTCTTC
15,NA,TRBD1,TRBV6-6,TRBJ2-3,CASRTRDRGTDTQYF,TGTGCCAGCAGAACCCGGGACAGGGGCACAGATACGCAGTATTTT
17,NA,TRBD2,TRBV10-2,TRBJ2-2,CASSAPSGRIGTGELFF,TGCGCCAGCAGTGCGCCTAGCGGGAGAATCGGCACCGGGGAGCTGTTTTTT
14,NA,TRBD1,TRBV6-5,TRBJ1-2,CASSYSGTGKGYTF,TGTGCCAGCAGTTATTCCGGGACAGGGAAGGGCTACACCTTC
14,NA,NA,TRBV27,TRBJ1-1,CASSLRQENTEAFF,TGTGCCAGCAGTTTAAGACAGGAGAACACTGAAGCTTTCTTT
16,NA,NA,TRBV4-1,TRBJ1-1,CASSHETTAKNTEAFF,TGCGCCAGCAGCCACGAGACGACAGCCAAAAACACTGAAGCTTTCTTT
16,NA,TRBD1,TRBV19,TRBJ2-3,CASSFATGTGTDTQYF,TGTGCCAGTAGTTTCGCGACAGGGACGGGCACAGATACGCAGTATTTT
12,NA,NA,TRBV30,TRBJ1-2,CAWTPGTRGYTF,TGTGCCTGGACCCCCGGGACAAGGGGCTACACCTTC
15,NA,TRBD1,TRBV29-1,TRBJ1-5,CSVPDREYSNQPQHF,TGCAGCGTCCCAGACAGGGAGTATAGCAATCAGCCCCAGCATTTT
16,NA,TRBD1,TRBV2,TRBJ2-5,CASSEALRGRLETQYF,TGTGCCAGCAGTGAAGCGCTTAGGGGGCGCCTGGAGACCCAGTACTTC
13,NA,NA,TRBV11-2,TRBJ2-2,CASSLISTGELFF,TGTGCCAGCAGCTTAATTTCAACCGGGGAGCTGTTTTTT
12,once,NA,TRBV11-3,TRBJ2-1,CASSRLDNEQFF,TGTGCCAGCAGTCGACTTGACAATGAGCAGTTCTTC
15,NA,NA,TRBV6-5,TRBJ1-5,CASTPSGSSNQPQHF,TGTGCCAGCACTCCCTCAGGGTCGAGCAATCAGCCCCAGCATTTT
15,NA,TRBD1,TRBV2,TRBJ2-3,CASKGGTGPTDTQYF,TGTGCCAGCAAGGGGGGGACAGGGCCGACAGATACGCAGTATTTT
15,NA,TRBD1,TRBV4-1,TRBJ1-5,CASSQEQGYNQPQHF,TGCGCCAGCAGCCAGGAACAGGGGTACAATCAGCCCCAGCATTTT
15,NA,NA,TRBV7-6,TRBJ1-6,CASSQLGGSYSPLHF,TGTGCCAGCAGCCAATTAGGGGGTTCGTATTCACCCCTCCACTTT
16,NA,TRBD2,TRBV6-5,TRBJ2-1,CASSYRGTSGYNEQFF,TGTGCCAGCAGTTACAGAGGGACTAGCGGGTACAATGAGCAGTTCTTC
13,NA,TRBD1,TRBV7-2,TRBJ2-2,CASSLNRGRELFF,TGTGCCAGCAGCTTGAACAGGGGCAGGGAGCTGTTTTTT
14,NA,TRBD1,TRBV7-3,TRBJ1-2,CASSLDRGRDGYTF,TGTGCCAGCAGCCTTGACAGGGGGCGGGATGGCTACACCTTC
14,NA,NA,TRBV6-5,TRBJ1-5,CASSRQYSNQPQHF,TGTGCCAGCAGTCGCCAGTATAGCAATCAGCCCCAGCATTTT
14,NA,TRBD2,TRBV6-5,TRBJ2-7,CASSYSSGRGEQYF,TGTGCCAGCAGTTACAGTAGCGGGAGGGGGGAGCAGTACTTC
14,NA,NA,TRBV4-1,TRBJ2-3,CASSQVVTTDTQYF,TGCGCCAGCAGCCAAGTAGTGACAACAGATACGCAGTATTTT
18,NA,TRBD1,TRBV27,TRBJ1-1,CASSPRTGGIFMNTEAFF,TGTGCCAGCAGTCCGCGCACAGGGGGAATTTTCATGAACACTGAAGCTTTCTTT
15,NA,NA,TRBV18,TRBJ1-1,CASSPLLARNTEAFF,TGTGCCAGCTCACCACTGTTAGCTAGGAACACTGAAGCTTTCTTT
14,NA,NA,TRBV5-1,TRBJ1-2,CASSTSQGLYGYTF,TGCGCCAGCAGCACCAGTCAGGGGCTCTATGGCTACACCTTC
13,NA,NA,TRBV2,TRBJ1-5,CASSAGENQPQHF,TGTGCCAGCAGCGCGGGAGAAAATCAGCCCCAGCATTTT
16,NA,TRBD2,TRBV11-3,TRBJ2-1,CASSPHSGNRYNEQFF,TGTGCCAGCAGCCCTCATAGCGGGAACCGCTACAATGAGCAGTTCTTC
15,NA,NA,TRBV6-6,TRBJ1-5,CASSYRPGGNQPQHF,TGTGCCAGCAGTTACAGGCCCGGAGGCAATCAGCCCCAGCATTTT
13,NA,NA,TRBV29-1,TRBJ1-4,CSVGRTRNEKLFF,TGCAGCGTTGGTAGGACACGGAATGAAAAACTGTTTTTT
14,NA,NA,TRBV10-1,TRBJ1-1,CASSVRGGGSEAFF,TGCGCCAGCAGTGTGAGGGGCGGAGGGTCTGAAGCTTTCTTT